This TCR beta chain was identified during a study of cytomegalovirus exposure and HLA in healthy donors. Overall study results and limits: Later analysis identified a missense DCLRE1C variant that was linked to TCR beta V- and J-gene trimming.

In germline, CDR1 is SNHLY, CDR2 FYNNEI. The CDR3 is 14 amino acids. Trimming stripped 6 bases from V and 6 bases from J, with 14 bases between. For this clone: Its antigen is unknown.

PCR employed 60 Vbeta and 13 Jbeta primers. Produced via immunoSEQ multiplex PCR; TCRdb's table is partial and in-frame only. The sample lists about 160,000 clones, around four fifths occurring once. Specimen: PBMCs. This sequence joins TRBV2 and TRBJ1-4; D might be TRBD1 (6 bases). This receptor was identified in a man aged 45-65 years in good health and CMV-seropositive. CDR3 DNA: TGTGCCAGCAGCCTCAGGGGAAGGGATGAAAAACTGTTTTTT. The encoded protein is CASSLRGRDEKLFF.